Here is one TCR beta chain with its context. This clonotype was picked up a small number of times. It has no known antigen specificity. No base quality information exists; no much larger clone differs at one position. Read against the paper, the sample's treatment or condition label means: live attenuated yellow fever vaccine strain. PBMCs were isolated from peripheral blood using a standard Ficoll-Paque protocol. Dynabeads CD4 and CD8 positive selection kits were used to isolate the CD4 and CD8 T-cell fractions. RNA was extracted with TriZol from bulk PBMCs, CD4 and CD8 fractions, and dextramer-positive and dextramer-negative fractions. The entry originates in a study of T cells after yellow fever vaccination (dated by TCRdb to about 2019). Study-level background: The SMART-Seq v4 Ultra Low Input RNA kit was used to prepare libraries from fractions with low cell numbers. To follow T-cell clones before and after both primary and booster YFV17D yellow fever vaccination, bulk TCR alpha and beta repertoires underwent longitudinal sequencing. Two healthy male donors, one aged 18 to 30 and one aged 30 to 40 years, made up the cohort. Blood samples were taken at several timepoints before and after primary and secondary immunization, and bulk PBMC replicates and cell subsets were isolated.

CDR1 and CDR2 (MNHEY, SMNVEV) derive from the germline V gene (reference sequence). The CDR3 spans 17 residues, from the cysteine through the phenylalanine. CDR3 DNA is the only sequence kept; it has 51 bases, read in frame from the first base. At the junction V is shortened by 4 bases and J by 3 bases, with 21 bases in between. The paper's findings and limits, for the study overall: Computational filtering was required because FACS-sorted repertoires could contain abundant contaminating clonotypes from the bulk population. Compared with the primary T-cell response, the secondary T-cell response was weaker but faster, peaking on day 5 rather than day 15. The study included only a couple of donors, which limits how far the findings can be generalized. A small share of clonotypes occurred in both CD4 and CD8 compartments, likely arising from convergent recombination. After the booster, most of the clones that had expanded following primary vaccination were detected again (roughly 97% of CD4 and 85% to 90% of CD8), which suggests that memory was broadly maintained.

Sequenced using an Illumina NovaSeq 6000. TCR cDNA was made using 5'RACE template switching, a step that added a universal primer site and unique molecular identifiers. cDNA synthesis was primed from both the TCR alpha and TCR beta constant segments. Libraries were amplified in two PCR steps, with sample barcodes and sequencing adapters added in the second step. Sequencing of libraries was performed on Illumina HiSeq 2500 (2x100 bp) or NovaSeq (2x150 bp). The authors processed their data as follows. Demultiplexing of reads and collapsing into UMI consensus sequences were performed with MIGEC, and V(D)J alignment was carried out with MiXCR. Using edgeR on replicate PBMC samples, clonotypes were called vaccine-responding if FDR was below 0.01 and the log2 fold change was above 5 up to day 15. Each bulk clonotype was labeled CD4 or CD8 based on which sequenced repertoire, CD4 or CD8, contained the clonotype at higher abundance. The public reads were run again by TCRdb, first through fastp at Q25 and then through MiXCR, and only productive beta chains were kept. Rows are combined by CDR3 protein, so each entry shows the most common genes and DNA. What appears here as the V and J calls and clone size reflects TCRdb's work, not the paper's. For this sample the table gives about 170,000 distinct CDR3 sequences, of which around 10% were detected only once. The top ten clonotypes cover about 38% of the sample.

Sequencing used CD8+ T cells sorted from PBMCs, obtained 15 days after the yellow fever booster vaccination. The source is a man in his late teens or twenties who received the YFV17D yellow fever vaccine. This chain joins TRBV27 to TRBJ1-1, with a tentative D gene TRBD1 over 5 matching bases. CDR3 protein: CASSSLSSGFGDTEAFF. The bases read TGTGCCAGCAGTTCACTATCCTCAGGGTTCGGTGACACTGAAGCTTTCTTT.